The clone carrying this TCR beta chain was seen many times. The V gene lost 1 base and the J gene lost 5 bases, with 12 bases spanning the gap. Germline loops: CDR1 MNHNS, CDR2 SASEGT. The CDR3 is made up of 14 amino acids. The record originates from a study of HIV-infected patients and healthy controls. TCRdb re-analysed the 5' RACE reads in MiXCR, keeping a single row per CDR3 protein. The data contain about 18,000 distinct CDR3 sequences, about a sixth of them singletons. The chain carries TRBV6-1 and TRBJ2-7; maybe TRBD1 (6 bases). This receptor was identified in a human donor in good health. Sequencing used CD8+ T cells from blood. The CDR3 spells CASSEGTETHEQYF. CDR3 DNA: TGTGCCAGCAGTGAAGGGACAGAAACCCACGAGCAGTACTTC.